These 15 T cell receptor beta chains were sequenced from one sample in a study of blood T cell repertoires in COVID-19. Data came from immunoSEQ multiplex PCR; TCRdb stores just in-frame clones and leaves some out. The sample contains about 36,000 clones, approximately 80% of which appear only once. The sample consisted of peripheral blood. Receptor source: a man between 60 and 75 years old with active COVID-19.

The gene calls are TRBV7-2 and TRBJ1-3; 8 bases agree with TRBD1. Germline loops: CDR1 SGHTA, CDR2 FQGNSA. The ends lost 2 bases at V and 4 bases at J; junction bases unmatched: 4. The CDR3 length is 15 residues. The CDR3 protein is CASSLTGGAGNTIYF. The DNA for the CDR3 is TGTGCCAGCAGCTTAACAGGGGGGGCGGGAAACACCATATATTTT.

This clone has just one count. The rearrangement uses TRBV6-6 and TRBJ1-1; unclear D gene. The V end lost 0 bases, the J end lost 3 bases, and 8 bases lay between the germline ends. Germline V gives CDR1 MNHNY, CDR2 SVGAGI (reference sequence). The CDR3 sequence is 14 residues long. CDR3 in amino acids: CASSYSRPDTEAFF. CDR3 coding DNA: TGTGCCAGCAGTTACTCGAGGCCGGACACTGAAGCTTTCTTT.

The chain couples TRBV7-9 to TRBJ1-6; D unresolved. The CDR3 is 12 residues long. The V and J ends lost 5 bases and 7 bases respectively, with 6 bases between them. CDR1 is SEHNR and CDR2 is FQNEAQ in the germline V gene (reference sequence). The CDR3 reads CASSAGNSPLHF. In DNA form, the CDR3 reads TGTGCCAGCAGCGCGGGGAATTCACCCCTCCACTTT.

This rearrangement joins TRBV7-9 to TRBJ1-6, with D maybe TRBD1 (6 bases). V gave up 3 bases and J gave up 6 bases, with 9 bases separating them. Germline CDR1 and CDR2: SEHNR and FQNEAQ (reference sequence). The CDR3 extends over 14 amino acids. The CDR3 DNA follows: TGTGCCAGCAGCTTTGGACAGCCTAATTCACCCCTCCACTTT. Encoded protein: CASSFGQPNSPLHF.

The CDR3 DNA reads as TGTGCCAGCAGTTCAGGACTAGCCTCCTACAATGAGCAGTTCTTC. Protein product: CASSSGLASYNEQFF. The chain couples TRBV28 to TRBJ2-1, with 8 bases lining up with TRBD2. With V trimmed by 4 bases and J by 0 bases, 2 bases remained unmatched. The CDR3 extends over 15 amino acids. Per the germline V gene, CDR1 is MDHEN and CDR2 is SYDVKM. Using reference TRBV28 and TRBJ2-1 for the parts outside the CDR3, the full variable domain is DVKVTQSSRYLVKRTGEKVFLECVQDMDHENMFWYRQDPGLGLRLIYFSYDVKMKEKGDIPEGYSVSREKKERFSLILESASTNQTSMYLCASSSGLASYNEQFFGPGTRLTVL.

The V call is TRBV7-2, the J call TRBJ2-1; 12 nucleotides agree with TRBD2. Germline loops: CDR1 SGHTA, CDR2 FQGNSA. After removal of 4 bases from V and 0 bases from J, the junction contained 10 bases not matched to a gene. The CDR3 consists of 19 residues. CDR3 loop: CASSYPGLAGWTSYNEQFF. CDR3 bases: TGTGCCAGCAGCTATCCGGGACTAGCGGGCTGGACCTCCTACAATGAGCAGTTCTTC.

This clone is a singleton in its sample. This rearrangement joins TRBV4-3 to TRBJ2-2, with a possible D match to TRBD1 (5 bases). Trimming left V 0 bases short and J 5 bases short, with 16 bases between. Germline CDR1 reads LGHNA; CDR2 reads YSLEER. The CDR3 has 17 amino acids. The CDR3 sequence: CASSQDTTGEMTGELFF. CDR3 coding DNA: TGCGCCAGCAGCCAAGATACAACAGGAGAGATGACCGGGGAGCTGTTTTTT.

The chain joins TRBV7-6 to TRBJ2-3, with D tentatively TRBD1 (6 bases). The CDR3 contains 16 residues. Deletions cut 2 bases from V and 3 bases from J, with 15 bases between. Germline V gene lookup returns CDR1 SGHVS and CDR2 FNYEAQ. The CDR3 protein is CASSLSPQGWTDTQYF. CDR3 DNA: TGTGCCAGCAGCTTATCTCCCCAGGGGTGGACAGATACGCAGTATTTT.

The genes are TRBV7-2 and TRBJ2-3; a weak D match, TRBD2 (6 bases). The CDR3 runs 16 residues. CDR1 and CDR2 from the germline V gene are SGHTA and FQGNSA. V gave up 2 bases and J gave up 5 bases, with 17 bases separating them. CDR3 nucleotides: TGTGCCAGCAGCTTACTGTCCATCGCAGCGGGAGATACGCAGTATTTT. It specifies CASSLLSIAAGDTQYF.

This clone appeared a few times. CDR3 coding DNA: TGTGCCAGCAGCGTTATCGGGGGGGCGAATGAGCAGTTCTTC. Amino acid sequence: CASSVIGGANEQFF. The V gene is TRBV9, the J gene TRBJ2-1, with TRBD2 identical over 8 bases. V lost 2 bases, J lost 7 bases, and 5 bases stayed unmatched. Germline CDR1 and CDR2: SGDLS and YYNGEE. The CDR3 consists of 14 residues.

Comments on this clone: At one end, the junction sequence differs from germline, possibly due to a read error. This chain joins TRBV7-7 and TRBJ2-7; D possibly corresponds to TRBD2 (6 bases). CDR3 length: 13 residues. Germline V CDR1 and CDR2: SSHAT, FNYEAQ (reference sequence). The chain's CDR3 is CASSWDSASEQYF. CDR3 coding DNA: TGTGCTAGCAGCTGGGACTCCGCGAGCGAGCAGTACTTC.

This clone has a single count. V is TRBV18 and J is TRBJ2-1; D not resolved. V shed 5 bases and J shed 5 bases, with 13 bases lying between them. Germline V gene lookup returns CDR1 KGHSH and CDR2 LQKENI. The CDR3 has 14 residues. The CDR3, as DNA: TGTGCCAGCTCATCGGGTGTCGGAGACAATGAGCAGTTCTTC. This sequence encodes CASSSGVGDNEQFF.

The genes are TRBV2 and TRBJ2-3; D is perhaps TRBD2 (6 bases). This CDR3 comprises 15 residues. Trimming shortened V by 2 bases and J by 10 bases, and 19 bases separated the two germline ends. Germline assignment: CDR1 SNHLY and CDR2 FYNNEI. The CDR3 region has the DNA TGTGCCAGCAGTGAAACGGCCGCCCGGGGAGGAGCGCAGTATTTT. This sequence encodes CASSETAARGGAQYF.

This chain connects TRBV29-1 to TRBJ2-2; 7 bases are shared with TRBD2. The CDR3 length is 14 residues. Trimming removed 5 bases from V and 0 bases from J; junction bases left unmatched: 3. The germline V gene encodes CDR1 SQVTM and CDR2 ANQGSEA. For the CDR3, the DNA is TGCAGCGTTACAGGACTAGCGAACACCGGGGAGCTGTTTTTT. Its protein is CSVTGLANTGELFF.

This sequence joins TRBV10-3 and TRBJ2-3; 8 positions agree with TRBD1. CDR3 length: 15 amino acids. Germline lookup yields CDR1 ENHRY and CDR2 SYGVKD. DNA of the CDR3: TGTGCTACCAGGGGGCTCGGACAGTTCACAGATACGCAGTATTTT. Its translation is CATRGLGQFTDTQYF.